This T cell receptor (beta chain) comes out of a study of T cells in Graves' hyperthyroidism and ophthalmopathy. The study, taken as a whole, reports: Most clonotypes expanded in the thyroid (above 0.001) were also present in blood.

Ophthalmopathy patients had moderate-to-severe active disease, CAS ≥3, NOSPECS ≥4, and disease duration under 3 months. Pregnant or lactating patients were excluded, as were those with uncontrolled infection or other autoimmune disease. About this clonotype: Its antigen is not identified.

The length of the CDR3 is 16 residues. The ends lost 4 bases at V and 4 bases at J; junction bases unmatched: 10. In germline, CDR1 is SGDLS, CDR2 YYNGEE. Amplification targeted TCR beta CDR3 regions from RNA transcripts. TCR CDR3 regions were first amplified by RT-PCR with HTBI primers. TCRdb re-called the multiplex PCR reads with MiXCR, one entry per CDR3 protein. The table has about 270,000 distinct CDR3 sequences, about 20% seen once. The TCR sequence derives from a man aged 30-40 years with Graves' ophthalmopathy. The gene calls are TRBV9 and TRBJ2-2, with TRBD2 matching 7 bases. Sequenced material: blood. The DNA of the CDR3 is TGTGCCAGCAGCCCCCAACCGGGACTAACCACCGGGGAGCTGTTTTTT. This sequence encodes CASSPQPGLTTGELFF.